Included here is one T cell receptor (beta chain) sequence, with context. What antigen it recognizes has not been identified. Base qualities are missing; no much larger clone stands one base away. Receptor libraries were prepared by 5' RACE. The sequencer listed for this sample is NextSeq 500. Unique molecular identifiers were attached to individual cDNA molecules in the TCR library protocol so that sequencing error and PCR bias could be corrected. Both TCR alpha and beta chains were sequenced, and tight co-correlation was observed between alpha and beta sequence abundances in each sample. Per the original workflow: Decombinator V4 was used to perform V gene, J gene and CDR3 annotation of TCR sequences. Expanded TCRs were defined as changing significantly between any two time points under a Poisson model with p below 0.0001. Abundances of TCRs were expressed as counts per million after normalisation to the total number of TCRs sequenced in each sample. MAIT TCRs were defined by TRAV1-2 paired with TRAJ12, TRAJ20 or TRAJ33, and iNKT TCRs by TRAV10 paired with TRAJ18. VDJdb, accessed 1 November 2021, was searched for CMV, EBV and SARS-CoV-2 annotated TCRs, with TCRs annotated for multiple antigens excluded. Starting from the raw public reads, TCRdb applied fastp trimming at Q25, assembled clones with MiXCR and retained in-frame beta chains. One record per CDR3 amino acid sequence lists the most common genes and DNA. The V and J calls reflect TCRdb's pipeline rather than the authors' work. The sample table records tens of thousands of distinct CDR3 sequences; roughly 9.7% of these occur just once. Less than 10% of the sample is taken by the ten largest.

The entry originates in a study of early T cells in non-severe SARS-CoV-2 infection (dated by TCRdb to about 2021). Regarding the study in general: Because TCR sequencing was done on bulk RNA from unsorted whole blood, the alpha and beta chains could not be paired.

This was a case-control study nested in a cohort of healthcare workers in London, UK, who had nasopharyngeal swab PCR tests and blood samples taken every week. Between 23 and 31 March 2020, the week of the UK lockdown, healthcare workers were enrolled and then followed up weekly for as long as 16 weeks. General findings and caveats noted by the study authors: VDJdb matching was skewed toward anti-spike CD8 responses, so virus-specific expansions were likely underestimated and private and CD4 specificities were missed.

Via the germline V gene, CDR1 is MNHEY and CDR2 SVGAGI. The CDR3 spans 13 residues, from the cysteine through the phenylalanine. CDR3 DNA only is kept here, 39 bases in frame from base 1. V is cut by 5 bases and J by 5 bases, and the space between the germline ends is 12 bases. The chain uses TRBV6-5 and TRBJ1-2; the best D guess is TRBD1, with 6 bases matching. Sequenced material: whole blood. The sequence derives from an adult who was a healthcare worker with PCR-confirmed SARS-CoV-2 infection or an uninfected control (not recorded which). The CDR3 reads CASSKQGDYGYTF. The DNA sequence is as follows: TGTGCCAGCAGTAAACAGGGAGATTATGGCTACACCTTC.